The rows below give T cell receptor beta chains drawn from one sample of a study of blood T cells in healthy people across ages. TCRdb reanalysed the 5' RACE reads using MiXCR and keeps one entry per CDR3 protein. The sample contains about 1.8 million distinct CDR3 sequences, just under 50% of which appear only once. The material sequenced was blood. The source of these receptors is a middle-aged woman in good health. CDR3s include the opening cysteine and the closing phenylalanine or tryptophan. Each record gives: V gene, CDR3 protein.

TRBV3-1	CASKPGETQYF
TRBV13	CASSLEGASNEQFF
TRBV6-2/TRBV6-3	CASSFTWGQSYTF
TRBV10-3	CAISAGQDINYGYTF
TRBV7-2	CASSLEGLVSYEQYF
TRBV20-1	CSADRGYRETQYF
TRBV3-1	CASSQNRGFAEAFF
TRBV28	CASSLSAAGNQPQHF
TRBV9	CASSDGQGNTGELFF
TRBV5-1	CASSLPGSRPEAFF
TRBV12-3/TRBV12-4	CASSLGQGTQYF
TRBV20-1	CSARDRGVGFPQYF
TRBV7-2	CASSLGSSEGSNLYGYTF
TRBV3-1	CASSLGTGTWETQYF
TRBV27	CASRLGTDYNEQFF
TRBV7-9	CASSLGRASLQETQYF
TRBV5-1	CASTADRGIREQYF
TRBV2	CASRDGLREQYF
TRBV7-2	CASSLMAAGSYNEQYF
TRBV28	CASSPPDQGSEKLFF
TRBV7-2	CANSLGGTGINYEQYF
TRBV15	CATSSRFRGCYIQFF
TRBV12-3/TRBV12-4	CASSLSGANYGYTF
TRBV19	CASRIPGADGYTF